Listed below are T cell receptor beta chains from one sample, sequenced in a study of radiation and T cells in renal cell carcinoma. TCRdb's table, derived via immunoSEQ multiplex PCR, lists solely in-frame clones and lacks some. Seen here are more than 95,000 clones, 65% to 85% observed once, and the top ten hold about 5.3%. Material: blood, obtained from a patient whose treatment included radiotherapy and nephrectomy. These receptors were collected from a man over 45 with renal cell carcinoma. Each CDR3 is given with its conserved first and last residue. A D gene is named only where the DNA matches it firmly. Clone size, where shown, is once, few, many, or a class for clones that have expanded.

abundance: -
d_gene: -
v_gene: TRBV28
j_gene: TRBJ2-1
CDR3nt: TGTGCCAGCGGGAGGATAGGGAATGAGCAGTTCTTC
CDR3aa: CASGRIGNEQFF

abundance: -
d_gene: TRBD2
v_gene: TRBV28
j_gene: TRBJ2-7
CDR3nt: TGTGCCAGCAGTTTTACCTTAGGACTAGCGGAAAGATACGAGCAGTACTTC
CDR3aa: CASSFTLGLAERYEQYF

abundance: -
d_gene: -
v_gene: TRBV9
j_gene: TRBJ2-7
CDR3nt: TGTGCCAGCAGCCCTACCGGCAGCGCCGAGCAGTACTTC
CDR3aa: CASSPTGSAEQYF

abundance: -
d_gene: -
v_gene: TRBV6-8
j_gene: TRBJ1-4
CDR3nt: TGTGCCAGCAGCCCAGCGGGGGTTGCGCCTGAAAAACTGTTTTTT
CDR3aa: CASSPAGVAPEKLFF

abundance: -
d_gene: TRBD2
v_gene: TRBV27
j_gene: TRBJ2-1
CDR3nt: TGTGCCAGCAGATGGACTAGCGGAGCCTACAATGAGCAGTTCTTC
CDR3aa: CASRWTSGAYNEQFF

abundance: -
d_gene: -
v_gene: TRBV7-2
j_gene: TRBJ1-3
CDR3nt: TGTGCCAGCAGCCGGGACCGGGACACCTTGAGCTCTGGAAACACCATATATTTT
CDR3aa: CASSRDRDTLSSGNTIYF

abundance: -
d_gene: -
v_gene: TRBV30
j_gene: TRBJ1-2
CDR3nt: TGTGCCTGGAGTCGGACGGATTTCTATGGCTACACCTTC
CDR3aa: CAWSRTDFYGYTF

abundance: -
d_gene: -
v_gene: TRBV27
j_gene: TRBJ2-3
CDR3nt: TGTGCCAGCAGCCTCCCAGGCACAGATACGCAGTATTTT
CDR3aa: CASSLPGTDTQYF

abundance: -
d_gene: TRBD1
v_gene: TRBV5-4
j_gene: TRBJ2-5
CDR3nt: TGTGCCAGCAGCTCGACAGGGGGAGATCAAGAGACCCAGTACTTC
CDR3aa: CASSSTGGDQETQYF

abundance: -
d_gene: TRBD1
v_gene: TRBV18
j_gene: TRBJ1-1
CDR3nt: TGTGCCAGCTCACCCATGACAGGGGTAAACACTGAAGCTTTCTTT
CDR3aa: CASSPMTGVNTEAFF

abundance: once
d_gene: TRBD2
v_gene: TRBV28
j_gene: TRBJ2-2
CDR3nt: TGTGCCAGCCGGGGTGGGGTAGCGGGAGGAGACGGGGAGCTGTTTTTT
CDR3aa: CASRGGVAGGDGELFF

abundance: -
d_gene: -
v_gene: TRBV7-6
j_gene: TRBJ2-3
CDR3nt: TGTGCCAGCAGCCCTACCGTCGATGGCCCAGATACGCAGTATTTT
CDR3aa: CASSPTVDGPDTQYF

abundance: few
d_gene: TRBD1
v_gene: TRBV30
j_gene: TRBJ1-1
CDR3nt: TGTGCCTGGAGTAGAACGGACAGGGCAAACACTGAAGCTTTCTTT
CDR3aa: CAWSRTDRANTEAFF

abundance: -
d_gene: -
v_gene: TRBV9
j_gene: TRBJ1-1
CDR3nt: TGTGCCAGCAGCTATAGACAGGACACTGAAGCTTTCTTT
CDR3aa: CASSYRQDTEAFF

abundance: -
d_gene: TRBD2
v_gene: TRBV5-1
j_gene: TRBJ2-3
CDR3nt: TGCGCCAGCAGCTTAGGTGCTCAAAGTGGGCTAGCGGGGTTGGATACGCAGTATTTT
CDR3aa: CASSLGAQSGLAGLDTQYF

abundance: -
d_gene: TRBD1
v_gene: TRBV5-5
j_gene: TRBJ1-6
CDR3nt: TGTGCCAGCAGCAGGGGGACAGGGGTCGATTCACCCCTCCACTTT
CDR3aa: CASSRGTGVDSPLHF